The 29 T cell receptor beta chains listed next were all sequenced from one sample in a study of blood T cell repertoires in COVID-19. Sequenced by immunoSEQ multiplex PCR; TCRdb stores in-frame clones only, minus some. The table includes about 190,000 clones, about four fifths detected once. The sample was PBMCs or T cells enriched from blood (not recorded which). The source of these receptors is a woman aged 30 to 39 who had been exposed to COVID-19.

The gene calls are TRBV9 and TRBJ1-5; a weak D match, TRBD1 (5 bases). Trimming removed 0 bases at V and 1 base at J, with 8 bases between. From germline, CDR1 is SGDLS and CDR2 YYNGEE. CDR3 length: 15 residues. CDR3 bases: TGTGCCAGCAGCGTAGACTGGGGCAGCAATCAGCCCCAGCATTTT. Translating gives CASSVDWGSNQPQHF.

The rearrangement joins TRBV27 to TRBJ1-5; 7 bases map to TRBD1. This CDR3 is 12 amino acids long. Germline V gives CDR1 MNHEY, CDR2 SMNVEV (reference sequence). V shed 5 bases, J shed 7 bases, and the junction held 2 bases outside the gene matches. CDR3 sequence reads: CASSSRGQPQHF. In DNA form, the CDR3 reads TGTGCCAGCAGTAGCAGGGGGCAGCCCCAGCATTTT.

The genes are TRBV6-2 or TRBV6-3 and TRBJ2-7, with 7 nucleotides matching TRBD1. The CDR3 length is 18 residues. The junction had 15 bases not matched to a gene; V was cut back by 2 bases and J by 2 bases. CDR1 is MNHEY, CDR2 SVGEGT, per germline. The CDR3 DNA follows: TGTGCCAGCAGTTACCTGTTGGTAAGGCAGGGGGAAACCTACGAGCAGTACTTC. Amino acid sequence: CASSYLLVRQGETYEQYF.

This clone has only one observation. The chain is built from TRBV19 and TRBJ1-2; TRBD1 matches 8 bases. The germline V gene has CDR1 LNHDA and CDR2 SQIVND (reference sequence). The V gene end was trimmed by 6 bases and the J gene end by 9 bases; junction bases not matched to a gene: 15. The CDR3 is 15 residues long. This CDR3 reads CASSADRDVTMRYTF. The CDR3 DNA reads TGTGCCAGTAGCGCGGACAGGGATGTAACTATGCGCTACACCTTC.

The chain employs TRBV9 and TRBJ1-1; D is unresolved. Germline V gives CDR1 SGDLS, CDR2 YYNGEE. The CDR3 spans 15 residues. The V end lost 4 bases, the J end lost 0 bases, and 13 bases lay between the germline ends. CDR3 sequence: CASSPGPGMNTEAFF. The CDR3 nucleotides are TGTGCCAGCAGCCCAGGACCGGGGATGAACACTGAAGCTTTCTTT.

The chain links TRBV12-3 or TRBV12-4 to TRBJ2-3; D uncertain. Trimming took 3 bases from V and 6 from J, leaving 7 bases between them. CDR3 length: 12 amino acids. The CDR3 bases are TGTGCCAGCAGTTTGTACGGGGATACGCAGTATTTT. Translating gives CASSLYGDTQYF.

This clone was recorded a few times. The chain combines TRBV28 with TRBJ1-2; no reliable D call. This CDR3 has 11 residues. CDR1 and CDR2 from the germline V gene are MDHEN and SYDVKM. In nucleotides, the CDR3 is TGTGCTACGAGAACGTTCTATGGCTACACCTTC. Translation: CATRTFYGYTF.

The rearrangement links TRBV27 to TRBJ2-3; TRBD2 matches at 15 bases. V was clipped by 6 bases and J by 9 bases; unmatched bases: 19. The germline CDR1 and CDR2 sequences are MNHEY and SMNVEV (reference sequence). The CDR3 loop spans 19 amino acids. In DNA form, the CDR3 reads TGTGCCAGCAGGACGGGACTAGCGGGGGGAACAGATATAAAGGACACGCAGTATTTT. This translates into CASRTGLAGGTDIKDTQYF.

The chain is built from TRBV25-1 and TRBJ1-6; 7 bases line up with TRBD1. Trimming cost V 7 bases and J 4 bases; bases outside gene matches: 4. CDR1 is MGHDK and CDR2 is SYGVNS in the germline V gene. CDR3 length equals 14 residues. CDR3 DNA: TGTGCCAGCAACCAGGGGGTTTATAATTCACCCCTCCACTTT. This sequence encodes CASNQGVYNSPLHF.

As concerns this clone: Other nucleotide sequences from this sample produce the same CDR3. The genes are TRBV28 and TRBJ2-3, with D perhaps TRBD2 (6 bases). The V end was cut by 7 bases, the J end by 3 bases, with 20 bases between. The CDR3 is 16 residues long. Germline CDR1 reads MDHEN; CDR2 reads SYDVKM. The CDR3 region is CASNFRRGWGTDTQYF. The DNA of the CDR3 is TGTGCCAGCAACTTTCGGCGGGGCTGGGGTACAGATACGCAGTATTTT. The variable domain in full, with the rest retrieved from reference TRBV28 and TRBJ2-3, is DVKVTQSSRYLVKRTGEKVFLECVQDMDHENMFWYRQDPGLGLRLIYFSYDVKMKEKGDIPEGYSVSREKKERFSLILESASTNQTSMYLCASNFRRGWGTDTQYFGPGTRLTVL.

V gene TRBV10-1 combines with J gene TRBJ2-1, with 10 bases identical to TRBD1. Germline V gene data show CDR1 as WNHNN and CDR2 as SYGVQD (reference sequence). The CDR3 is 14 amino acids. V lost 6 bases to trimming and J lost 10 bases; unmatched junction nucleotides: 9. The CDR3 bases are TGCGCCAGCAGCCGGGACAGGGGTAGGCCCGAGCAGTTCTTC. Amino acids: CASSRDRGRPEQFF.

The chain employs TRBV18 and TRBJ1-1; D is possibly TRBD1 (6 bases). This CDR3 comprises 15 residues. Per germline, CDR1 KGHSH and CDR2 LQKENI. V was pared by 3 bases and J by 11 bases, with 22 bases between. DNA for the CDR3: TGTGCCAGCTCACCTTCGGTCCCAAATACAGGGCTTGCTTTCTTT. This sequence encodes CASSPSVPNTGLAFF.

The DNA for the CDR3 is TGTGCCAGCAGTACAGGGGTGGGGTATGGCTACACCTTC. Its protein product is CASSTGVGYGYTF. The V and J genes are TRBV11-2 and TRBJ1-2; the match to TRBD1 covers 7 bases. Germline V gene lookup returns CDR1 SGHAT and CDR2 FQNNGV. The CDR3 is 13 residues long. J gave up 5 bases and V 6 bases, and 6 bases lay outside the gene matches.

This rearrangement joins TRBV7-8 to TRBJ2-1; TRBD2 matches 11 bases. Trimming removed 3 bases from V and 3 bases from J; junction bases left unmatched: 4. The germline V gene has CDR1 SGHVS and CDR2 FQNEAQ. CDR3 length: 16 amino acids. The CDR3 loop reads CASSFGGTSGYNEQFF. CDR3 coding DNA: TGTGCCAGCAGCTTCGGTGGGACTAGCGGCTACAATGAGCAGTTCTTC.

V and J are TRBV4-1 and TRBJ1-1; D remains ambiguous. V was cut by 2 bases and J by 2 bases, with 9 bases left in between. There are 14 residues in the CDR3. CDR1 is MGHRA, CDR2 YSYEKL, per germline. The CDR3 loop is CASSQHSGNTEAFF. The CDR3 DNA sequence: TGCGCCAGCAGCCAACACTCGGGAAACACTGAAGCTTTCTTT.

CDR3 sequence reads: CATSRPGQGSYEQYF. CDR3 sequence (DNA): TGTGCCACCAGCAGACCGGGACAGGGGTCCTACGAGCAGTACTTC. V is TRBV15 and J is TRBJ2-7, with 10 nucleotides matching TRBD1. The junction had 2 bases not matched to a gene; V was cut back by 2 bases and J by 1 base. CDR1 LNHNV and CDR2 YYDKDF come from the germline V gene (reference sequence). The CDR3 is made up of 15 amino acids.

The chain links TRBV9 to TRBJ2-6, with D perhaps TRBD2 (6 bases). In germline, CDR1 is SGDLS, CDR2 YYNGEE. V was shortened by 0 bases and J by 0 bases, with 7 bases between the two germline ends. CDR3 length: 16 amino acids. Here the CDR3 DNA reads TGTGCCAGCAGCGTAGACGGGAGCTCTGGGGCCAACGTCCTGACTTTC. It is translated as CASSVDGSSGANVLTF.

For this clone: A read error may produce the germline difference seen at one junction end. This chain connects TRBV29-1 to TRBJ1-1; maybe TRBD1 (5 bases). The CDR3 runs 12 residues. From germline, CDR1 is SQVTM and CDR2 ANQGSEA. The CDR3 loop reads CSVEGLGRQPIF. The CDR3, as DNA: TGCAGCGTTGAAGGTTTGGGAAGACAGCCGATCTTT.

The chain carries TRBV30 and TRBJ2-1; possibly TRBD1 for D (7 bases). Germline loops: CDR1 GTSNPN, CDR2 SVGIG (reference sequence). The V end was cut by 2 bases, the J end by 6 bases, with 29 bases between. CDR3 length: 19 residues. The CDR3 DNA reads TGTGCCTGGAGTTTTTTCTTTAGGTCCCGCGACAGGGAGGTCAATGAGCAGTTCTTC. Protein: CAWSFFFRSRDREVNEQFF. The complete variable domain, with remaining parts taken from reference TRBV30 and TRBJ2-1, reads SQTIHQWPATLVQPVGSPLSLECTVEGTSNPNLYWYRQAAGRGLQLLFYSVGIGQISSEVPQNLSASRPQDRQFILSSKKLLLSDSGFYLCAWSFFFRSRDREVNEQFFGPGTRLTVL.

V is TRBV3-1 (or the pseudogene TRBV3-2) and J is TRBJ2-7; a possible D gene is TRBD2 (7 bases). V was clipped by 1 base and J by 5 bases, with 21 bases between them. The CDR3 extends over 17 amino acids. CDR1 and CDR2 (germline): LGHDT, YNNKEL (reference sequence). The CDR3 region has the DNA TGTGCCAGCAGCCAAGGGGTCCCGGGGGGCGCTAACCACGAGCAGTACTTC. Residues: CASSQGVPGGANHEQYF.

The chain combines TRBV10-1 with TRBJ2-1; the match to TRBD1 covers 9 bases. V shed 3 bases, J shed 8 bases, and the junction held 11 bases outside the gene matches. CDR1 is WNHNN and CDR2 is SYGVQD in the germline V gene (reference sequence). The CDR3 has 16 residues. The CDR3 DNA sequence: TGCGCCAGCAGTGACTCCGGGACAGGGATCCTCGATGAGCAGTTCTTC. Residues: CASSDSGTGILDEQFF.

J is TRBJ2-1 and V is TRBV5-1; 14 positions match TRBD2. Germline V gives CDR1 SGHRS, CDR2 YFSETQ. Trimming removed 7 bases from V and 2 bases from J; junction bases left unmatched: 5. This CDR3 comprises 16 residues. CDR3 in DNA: TGCGCCAGCCTAGGACTAGCGGGGGGACCCTACAATGAGCAGTTCTTC. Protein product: CASLGLAGGPYNEQFF.

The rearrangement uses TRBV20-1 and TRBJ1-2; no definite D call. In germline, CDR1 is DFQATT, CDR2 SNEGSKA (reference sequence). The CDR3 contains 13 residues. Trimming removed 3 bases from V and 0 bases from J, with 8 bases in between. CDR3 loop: CSASTNTNYGYTF. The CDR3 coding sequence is TGCAGTGCTAGTACAAATACTAACTATGGCTACACCTTC.

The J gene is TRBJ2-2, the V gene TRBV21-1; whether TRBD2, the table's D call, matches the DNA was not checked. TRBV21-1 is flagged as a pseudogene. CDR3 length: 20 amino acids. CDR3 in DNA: TGTGCCAGCAGCAAAGGTGGCGGAGTCGGGACTAAACCTGGCGCCGGGGAGCTGTTTTTT. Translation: CASSKGGGVGTKPGAGELFF.

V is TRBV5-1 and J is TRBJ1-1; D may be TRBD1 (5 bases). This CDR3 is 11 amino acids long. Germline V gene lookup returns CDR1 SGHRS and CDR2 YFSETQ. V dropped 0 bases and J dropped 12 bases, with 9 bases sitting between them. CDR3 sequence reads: CASSLGRGTFF. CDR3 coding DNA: TGCGCCAGCAGCTTGGGAAGGGGAACTTTCTTT. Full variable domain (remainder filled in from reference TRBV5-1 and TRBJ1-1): KAGVTQTPRYLIKTRGQQVTLSCSPISGHRSVSWYQQTPGQGLQFLFEYFSETQRNKGNFPGRFSGRQFSNSRSEMNVSTLELGDSALYLCASSLGRGTFFGQGTRLTVV.

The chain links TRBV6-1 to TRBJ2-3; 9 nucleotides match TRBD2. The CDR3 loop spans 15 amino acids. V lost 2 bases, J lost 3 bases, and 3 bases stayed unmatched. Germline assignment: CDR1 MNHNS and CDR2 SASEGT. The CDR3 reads CASSERLAGTDTQYF. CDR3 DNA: TGTGCCAGCAGTGAAAGGCTAGCGGGGACAGATACGCAGTATTTT.

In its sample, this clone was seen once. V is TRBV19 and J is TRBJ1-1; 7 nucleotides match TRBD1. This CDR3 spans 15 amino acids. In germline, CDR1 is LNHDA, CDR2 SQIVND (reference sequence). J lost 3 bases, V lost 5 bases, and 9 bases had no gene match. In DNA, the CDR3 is TGTGCCAGTAGTCGACAGGGCGGGTGGGACACTGAAGCTTTCTTT. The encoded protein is CASSRQGGWDTEAFF.

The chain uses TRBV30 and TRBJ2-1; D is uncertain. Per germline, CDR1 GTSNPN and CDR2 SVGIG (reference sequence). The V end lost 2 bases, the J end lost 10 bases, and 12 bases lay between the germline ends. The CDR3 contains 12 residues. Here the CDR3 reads CAWSSPSHEQFF. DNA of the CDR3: TGTGCCTGGAGTAGCCCGAGCCACGAGCAGTTCTTC.

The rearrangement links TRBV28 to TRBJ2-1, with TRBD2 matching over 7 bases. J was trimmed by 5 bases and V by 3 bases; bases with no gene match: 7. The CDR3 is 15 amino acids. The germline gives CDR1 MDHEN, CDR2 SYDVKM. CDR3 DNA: TGTGCCAGCAGTTTGCCGGGGGGTTCGCACAATGAGCAGTTCTTC. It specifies CASSLPGGSHNEQFF.